This record covers a single TCR beta chain. Its antigen is unidentified. This record belongs to a study of T cell responses to AZD1222 COVID-19 vaccine. Overall study findings and caveats: The donor cohort was predominantly white British with a female majority, and clonal diversity may have been underestimated. Following two doses of AZD1222, Spike-specific TCR breadth and depth rose. Nearly half of spike-specific TCRs reportedly target variant regions that are unmutated in the B.1.351 and B.1.1.7 variants.

Sequencing used immunoSEQ multiplex PCR; TCRdb keeps in-frame clones, though not all of them. The sample consists of 150,000 to 200,000 clones, around nine tenths of them appearing once. V lost 4 bases to trimming and J lost 3 bases; unmatched junction nucleotides: 14. In germline, CDR1 is MNHEY, CDR2 SMNVEV (reference sequence). The CDR3 length is 20 residues. The material sequenced was peripheral blood, taken 28 days after the second dose of the MenACWY control vaccine. The receptor comes from an adult who received the MenACWY meningococcal vaccine as a control. This chain uses TRBV27 with TRBJ2-2; 13 bases fit TRBD2. In DNA form, the CDR3 reads TGTGCCAGCAGTTCACGGCGAACTAGCGGGAGGGCCAGGTACACCGGGGAGCTGTTTTTT. Translating it yields CASSSRRTSGRARYTGELFF.